What follows describes a single TCR beta chain. These data belong to a study of blood T cell repertoires in COVID-19. Study-level information: PBMCs, B-cell-depleted T cells, or T cells were the source of the cDNA or gDNA that made up the material.

TCRdb's copy holds only in-frame clones and misses some; the assay was immunoSEQ multiplex PCR. The table has 200,000 to 300,000 clones, approximately 90% seen once; the top ten hold over 4%. Sequenced material: peripheral blood. The receptor's source is a man between 60 and 75 years old who had recovered from COVID-19.

The CDR3 loop is CASGNGVTLQETQYF. The CDR3 DNA reads TGTGCCAGCGGAAACGGGGTGACCTTACAAGAGACCCAGTACTTC. The chain links TRBV9 to TRBJ2-5; possibly TRBD2 for D (5 bases). The CDR3 runs 15 residues. The V gene lost 7 bases and the J gene lost 2 bases, with 18 bases spanning the gap. Germline assignment: CDR1 SGDLS and CDR2 YYNGEE.